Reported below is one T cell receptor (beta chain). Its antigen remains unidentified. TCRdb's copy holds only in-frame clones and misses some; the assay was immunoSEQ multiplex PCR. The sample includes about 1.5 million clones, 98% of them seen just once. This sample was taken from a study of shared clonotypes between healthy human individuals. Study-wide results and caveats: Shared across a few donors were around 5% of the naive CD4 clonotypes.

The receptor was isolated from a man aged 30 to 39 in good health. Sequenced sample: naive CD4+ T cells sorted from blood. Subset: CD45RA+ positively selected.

The CDR3 sequence: CASSHPSPGTSGGAYEQYF. CDR3 nucleotide sequence: TGTGCCAGCAGCCACCCAAGTCCCGGGACTAGCGGGGGTGCCTACGAGCAGTACTTC. The chain employs TRBV7-9 and TRBJ2-7; 14 nucleotides align to TRBD2. The V segment lost 5 bases and the J segment 2 bases; nucleotides outside the gene matches: 14. Germline assignment: CDR1 SEHNR and CDR2 FQNEAQ (reference sequence). The CDR3 loop spans 19 amino acids. Based on the CDR3 plus reference TRBV7-9 and TRBJ2-7, the full variable domain is DTGVSQNPRHKITKRGQNVTFRCDPISEHNRLYWYRQTLGQGPEFLTYFQNEAQLEKSRLLSDRFSAERPKGSFSTLEIQRTEQGDSAMYLCASSHPSPGTSGGAYEQYFGPGTRLTVT.